The clone carrying this TCR beta chain was observed a few times. The sample belongs to a study of regulatory T cells in long-lasting Graves disease. Study-level background: To qualify as persistent, Graves' disease required over 5 years of antithyroid drugs with positive TSH receptor antibodies.

Time point given: persistent/refractory GD, antithyroid drugs over 5 years with positive TRAb. Extracted PBMC RNA gave rise to the TCR library. As collected, the peripheral blood samples measured around 9 milliliters each and went into EDTA tubes. Assembly of TCR beta libraries relied on iRepertoire HTBI primers together with Arm-PCR of CDR3 regions. TCRdb called the multiplex PCR reads again in MiXCR, with one record for every CDR3 protein. The sample shows more than 650,000 distinct CDR3 sequences, approximately 29% of them seen only once. V lost 2 bases, J lost 6 bases, and 10 bases lay in between. The CDR3 totals 13 residues. Germline V gene data show CDR1 as ENHRY and CDR2 as SYGVKD.

Source: peripheral blood mononuclear cells (PBMCs), taken when the disease was refractory, from a patient treated with antithyroid drugs. This chain links TRBV10-3 with TRBJ1-2; D gene ambiguous. This receptor was identified in a female donor with Graves disease. The CDR3 spells CAISEIASHGYTF. The CDR3 DNA follows: TGTGCCATCAGTGAGATCGCCAGCCATGGCTACACCTTC.